A selection of T cell receptor beta chains follows, all from one sample in a study of neurological immune-mediated disorders. TCRdb fed the 5' RACE reads into MiXCR, producing one record per CDR3 protein. The sample lists roughly 55,000 distinct CDR3 sequences, 16% occurring once. The sequenced material came from PBMCs. These receptors were taken from a man aged 55-75 years in good health. The CDR3 runs from the conserved cysteine through the conserved F or W. The D gene is left open where the match is weak. Sizes are listed as once, few or many counts, or a class when the clone is expanded.

d_call	clone_size	v_call	j_call	cdr3_nt	cdr3_aa
-	many	TRBV29-1	TRBJ2-5	TGCAGCGTGGAAGAGACCCAGTACTTC	CSVEETQYF
-	many	TRBV20-1	TRBJ2-7	TGCAGTGCTGTCCAGGGGGGTGACGAGCAGTACTTC	CSAVQGGDEQYF
TRBD1	many	TRBV20-1	TRBJ2-7	TGCAGTGCGAAACAGGGGGGCTACGAGCAGTACTTC	CSAKQGGYEQYF
TRBD2	many	TRBV5-1	TRBJ2-1	TGCGCCAGCAGCCATACTAGCGGGAGTTCCTACAATGAGCAGTTCTTC	CASSHTSGSSYNEQFF
-	many	TRBV9	TRBJ2-1	TGTGCCAGCAGCGCCGTAAGCCCCAGTTCGCAGTTCTTC	CASSAVSPSSQFF
-	many	TRBV7-2	TRBJ1-5	TGTGCCAGCAGCTTAGGTTCGGGGGATCAGCCCCAGCATTTT	CASSLGSGDQPQHF
TRBD1	many	TRBV4-1	TRBJ2-5	TGCGCCAGCAGCCGAGTCCCCCCCCCGGGACAGGGTCGGGAGACCCAGTACTTC	CASSRVPPPGQGRETQYF
-	few	TRBV20-1	TRBJ2-2	TGCAGTGCTAGAGCCCCCATAAGGGTTCCCGGGGAGCTGTTTTTT	CSARAPIRVPGELFF
-	many	TRBV5-1	TRBJ2-3	TGCGCCAGCAGCTTGGTGCCCCTTAGCACAGATACGCAGTATTTT	CASSLVPLSTDTQYF
-	many	TRBV20-1	TRBJ1-5	TGCAGTGCTAGAGAATCGGGATATAGCAATCAGCCCCAGCATTTT	CSARESGYSNQPQHF
-	few	TRBV3-1	TRBJ1-1	TGTGCCAGCAGCCAAGATAAGTTCGGGGGCGGTGCTTTCTTT	CASSQDKFGGGAFF
-	many	TRBV5-1	TRBJ1-4	TGCGCCAGCAGCTTGTCAGGGGAGGATGAAAAACTGTTTTTT	CASSLSGEDEKLFF
-	many	TRBV7-9	TRBJ1-5	TGTGCCAGCAGCTTATGGGACACCCAGCCCCAGCATTTT	CASSLWDTQPQHF
-	many	TRBV6-6	TRBJ1-5	TGTGCCAGCAGTTACTCGAGAACAGAAAATAGCAATCAGCCCCAGCATTTT	CASSYSRTENSNQPQHF
-	once	TRBV27	TRBJ2-7	TGTGCCAGCAGTCCGACTAGTGGCTACTACGAGCAGTACTTC	CASSPTSGYYEQYF
TRBD2	many	TRBV29-1	TRBJ2-2	TGCAGCGTTCGGGAGGGTGGAGACGGGGAGCTGTTTTTT	CSVREGGDGELFF
-	many	TRBV7-3	TRBJ2-1	TGTGCCAGCAGCCCCTTCGGAGCGAGTGAGCAGTTCTTC	CASSPFGASEQFF
-	many	TRBV28	TRBJ2-1	TGTGCCAGCAGTTTGCGGAGGGCCCCGAGAAATGAGCAGTTCTTC	CASSLRRAPRNEQFF
TRBD1	few	TRBV5-4	TRBJ2-2	TGTGCCAGCAGACCCGGGACAGGGGTCGCGAACACCGGGGAGCTGTTTTTT	CASRPGTGVANTGELFF
TRBD2	few	TRBV28	TRBJ2-7	TGTGCCAGCAGTGCGGCGGGAAGACTAGCGGGAGGGTACGAGCAGTACTTC	CASSAAGRLAGGYEQYF
-	medium-sized	TRBV10-2	TRBJ2-1	TGCGCCAGCAGTGAGTCGGTTGGGGCCCCTTGGAATGAGCAGTTCTTC	CASSESVGAPWNEQFF
TRBD2	few	TRBV5-5	TRBJ2-5	TGTGCCAGCAGCTTGTCGAGCGGGGGGAGGGACCAGTACTTC	CASSLSSGGRDQYF
-	once	TRBV7-9	TRBJ1-1	TGTGCCAGCAGCTTTAGCTCGGTTGCCACTGAAGCCTTCTTT	CASSFSSVATEAFF
-	many	TRBV7-3	TRBJ2-2	TGTGCCAGCAGCTTAAGCGGGAACACCGGGGAGCTGTTTTTT	CASSLSGNTGELFF
TRBD2	few	TRBV10-1	TRBJ2-1	TGCGCCAGTATAGGACAGGTCGGGACTAGCGGATACAATGAGCAGTTCTTC	CASIGQVGTSGYNEQFF
TRBD1	many	TRBV28	TRBJ2-7	TGTGCCAGCAGTTTAGGGAAGACAGGGTTCTCCTACGAGCAGTACTTC	CASSLGKTGFSYEQYF
-	many	TRBV29-1	TRBJ2-5	TGCAGCGAATTAACTGGGGAGACCCAGTACTTC	CSELTGETQYF
TRBD2	many	TRBV4-2	TRBJ2-5	TGTGCCAGCAGCCAAACTAGCGGAGGAGAGACCCAGTACTTC	CASSQTSGGETQYF
TRBD2	many	TRBV15	TRBJ2-6	TGTGCCACCACATCGGGACTAGCGGCCTCTGGGGCCAACGTCCTGACTTTC	CATTSGLAASGANVLTF
-	many	TRBV5-6	TRBJ2-3	TGTGCCAGCAGCTTGGGGCTAACCGAGGGCGCAGATACGCAGTATTTT	CASSLGLTEGADTQYF
-	many	TRBV20-1	TRBJ2-1	TGCAGTGCTAGAGATCCCAGGAGCTCCTACAATGAGCAGTTCTTC	CSARDPRSSYNEQFF
-	many	TRBV5-5	TRBJ1-1	TGTGCCAGCAGCTCCCCTCCAGGGAGGACTGAAGCTTTCTTT	CASSSPPGRTEAFF